A single sample gave rise to the 14 T cell receptor beta chains below, sequenced in a study of PD-L1 blockade in urothelial cancer. TCRdb keeps only in-frame clones here, not all; method: immunoSEQ multiplex PCR. Seen here are roughly 16,000 clones, roughly 87% observed once, and the top ten hold 4.5% to 6.5%. The material sequenced was PBMCs, taken around atezolizumab (anti-PD-L1) treatment. These receptors all stem from a man aged 45-65 years with urothelial cancer.

A few counts support this clone. This chain connects TRBV11-2 to TRBJ1-2; 9 bases are a match to TRBD1. The CDR3 is 16 amino acids. Germline trimming cut 4 bases from V and 7 bases from J; bases unmatched to any gene: 13. Germline loops: CDR1 SGHAT, CDR2 FQNNGV. Here the CDR3 DNA reads TGTGCCAGCAGCTCTTCGGACAGGGGCGCCGCCTCTGGCTACACCTTC. Translated: CASSSSDRGAASGYTF.

The chain joins TRBV7-6 to TRBJ2-7; TRBD1 matches 9 bases. J was trimmed by 7 bases and V by 4 bases; bases with no gene match: 11. The length of the CDR3 is 15 residues. Germline values: CDR1 SGHVS, CDR2 FNYEAQ. CDR3 amino acids: CASSSSGTGRGEQYF. The CDR3 region has the DNA TGTGCCAGCAGCTCCTCCGGGACAGGGAGAGGTGAGCAGTACTTC.

The J gene is TRBJ2-2, the V gene TRBV10-3; 7 bases are shared with TRBD1. CDR1 and CDR2 from the germline V gene are ENHRY and SYGVKD. The length of the CDR3 is 15 residues. J was trimmed by 5 bases and V by 2 bases; bases with no gene match: 5. CDR3 region: CAISERGRGTGELFF. The CDR3 coding sequence is TGTGCCATCAGTGAGAGGGGGCGCGGAACCGGGGAGCTGTTTTTT.

CDR3 region: CASGLGANTGELFF. CDR3 in DNA: TGTGCTAGTGGTTTAGGGGCGAACACCGGGGAGCTGTTTTTT. The chain couples TRBV12-5 to TRBJ2-2, with D maybe TRBD1 (5 bases). Germline values: CDR1 LGHNT, CDR2 FRNRAP. The germline V and J ends were trimmed by 3 bases and 0 bases, with 5 bases remaining between them. The CDR3 has 14 amino acids.

The chain uses TRBV11-3 and TRBJ2-3; the match to TRBD2 covers 11 bases. V gave up 2 bases and J gave up 4 bases; unmatched junction bases: 8. Germline V gene data show CDR1 as SGHNT and CDR2 as YENEEA. The CDR3 is 17 amino acids. The CDR3 region is CASSLTLAGGAADTQYF. The DNA of the CDR3 is TGTGCCAGCAGCTTAACTCTAGCGGGGGGAGCGGCAGATACGCAGTATTTT.

The V call is TRBV5-1, the J call TRBJ2-3; D possibly corresponds to TRBD2 (5 bases). The CDR3 spans 16 residues. In germline, CDR1 is SGHRS, CDR2 YFSETQ. The germline V and J ends were trimmed by 0 bases and 5 bases, with 16 bases remaining between them. For the CDR3, the DNA is TGCGCCAGCAGCTTGGTGGTCCGCGGGCAGGAAGATACGCAGTATTTT. The encoded protein is CASSLVVRGQEDTQYF.

The rearrangement uses TRBV6-4 and TRBJ2-2; 8 bases match TRBD2. Germline CDR1 is MRHNA and CDR2 is SNTAGT. The V gene end was trimmed by 4 bases and the J gene end by 5 bases; junction bases not matched to a gene: 3. This CDR3 has 14 residues. The CDR3 sequence: CASSVSGETGELFF. The DNA of the CDR3 is TGTGCCAGCAGTGTTAGCGGGGAGACCGGGGAGCTGTTTTTT.

The sample holds one count of this clone. One junction end disagrees with the germline gene, perhaps due to a read error. The chain couples TRBV5-1 to TRBJ1-4; 9 bases align to TRBD1. Per the germline V gene, CDR1 is SGHRS and CDR2 is YFSETQ. This CDR3 has 14 amino acids. The CDR3 loop reads CASSSGTGWEKLFF. The CDR3 DNA follows: TGCGCAAGCAGCTCCGGGACAGGGTGGGAAAAACTGTTTTTT.

This chain uses TRBV27 with TRBJ1-5, with TRBD1 identical over 8 bases. CDR3 size: 15 residues. V was clipped by 6 bases and J by 4 bases; unmatched bases: 8. CDR1 is MNHEY, CDR2 SMNVEV, per germline (reference sequence). The CDR3 sequence: CASRFGQGRNQPQHF. As DNA, the CDR3 is TGTGCCAGCAGATTCGGACAGGGAAGAAATCAGCCCCAGCATTTT.

This clone occurred once. The gene calls are TRBV11-2 and TRBJ2-3; TRBD2 matches 9 bases. V lost 4 bases and J lost 2; bases outside the gene matches: 4. Germline loops: CDR1 SGHAT, CDR2 FQNNGV. This CDR3 contains 15 residues. The CDR3 nucleotides read TGTGCCAGCAGCTCGTTAGCGGGAGCCACAGATACGCAGTATTTT. Translating gives CASSSLAGATDTQYF.

This rearrangement joins TRBV5-1 to TRBJ1-2, with 10 positions matching TRBD1. CDR1 is SGHRS, CDR2 YFSETQ, per germline. The CDR3 covers 16 residues. J lost 4 bases, V lost 0 bases, and 6 bases had no gene match. The CDR3 nucleotides are TGCGCCAGCAGCTTGGGGGGACAGGGGCTGGGCTATGGCTACACCTTC. It codes for CASSLGGQGLGYGYTF.

The chain links TRBV7-3 to TRBJ2-7, with 7 bases lining up with TRBD2. The CDR3 length is 15 residues. Germline CDR1 reads SGHTA; CDR2 reads FQGTGA. The V segment lost 2 bases and the J segment 1 base; nucleotides outside the gene matches: 5. CDR3 sequence (DNA): TGTGCCAGCAGCTTAGGCGCGGGGGTATCCTACGAGCAGTACTTC. Translated: CASSLGAGVSYEQYF.

There are a few counts of this clone. This chain connects TRBV18 to TRBJ1-4; 9 positions agree with TRBD1. Germline assignment: CDR1 KGHSH and CDR2 LQKENI. The length of the CDR3 is 18 residues. Losses at the gene ends were 4 bases for V and 3 bases for J; bases not matched to a gene: 12. The CDR3 loop is CASSRSGTGTLANEKLFF. The CDR3 DNA reads TGTGCCAGCTCACGGTCCGGGACAGGGACCCTGGCTAATGAAAAACTGTTTTTT.

This clone has more than one count but fewer than ten. The genes are TRBV7-9 and TRBJ2-3; no clear D gene. V shed 6 bases and J shed 0 bases, with 16 bases lying between them. Germline V CDR1 and CDR2: SEHNR, FQNEAQ (reference sequence). This CDR3 is 16 amino acids long. The CDR3: CASSPSGVGSTDTQYF. CDR3 nucleotides: TGTGCCAGCAGTCCCAGTGGAGTCGGGAGCACAGATACGCAGTATTTT.